One and the same sample provided the 30 T cell receptor beta chains below, sequenced in a study of cytomegalovirus exposure and HLA in healthy donors. The PCR used 60 Vbeta and 13 Jbeta primers. Measured with immunoSEQ multiplex PCR; TCRdb has only the in-frame clones, and not every one. The top ten clones hold roughly 2.5% of a sample with 80,000 to 100,000 clones, more than 60% of them seen once. The sequenced sample consisted of PBMCs. The receptors here all came from a man aged 50 or older in good health and CMV-seronegative.

The chain's CDR3 is CASSEGGTSTDTQYF. Written as DNA, the CDR3 is TGTGCCAGCAGTGAAGGGGGGACTAGCACAGATACGCAGTATTTT. This chain connects TRBV2 to TRBJ2-3; maybe TRBD2 (6 bases). Germline-derived CDR1 and CDR2 are SNHLY and FYNNEI. This CDR3 contains 15 residues. Trimming pared 1 base from V and 0 bases from J, leaving 8 bases between.

This clone was seen a few times. The chain employs TRBV7-9 and TRBJ2-6; D gene ambiguous. V lost 5 bases and J 2 bases, leaving 22 bases between the germline ends. Germline CDR1 SEHNR, CDR2 FQNEAQ (reference sequence). The length of the CDR3 is 19 residues. In nucleotides, the CDR3 is TGTGCCAGCAGCCCCCCACGTCGTTACCCCCAGACTGGGGCCAACGTCCTGACTTTC. It is translated as CASSPPRRYPQTGANVLTF.

The chain employs TRBV19 and TRBJ2-1, with a weak D call TRBD1 (5 bases). The CDR3 spans 14 residues. Deletions cut 4 bases from V and 3 bases from J, with 10 bases between. In germline, CDR1 is LNHDA, CDR2 SQIVND (reference sequence). As DNA, the CDR3 is TGTGCCAGTAGTACCCAGGGTTTCTACAATGAGCAGTTCTTC. This gives the protein CASSTQGFYNEQFF.

The V call is TRBV5-1, the J call TRBJ2-4, with 7 bases fitting TRBD1. Germline values: CDR1 SGHRS, CDR2 YFSETQ. J lost 6 bases, V lost 4 bases, and 4 bases had no gene match. The CDR3 is 13 amino acids. The CDR3 spells CASSGGQSNIQYF. CDR3 coding DNA: TGCGCCAGCAGCGGGGGACAGTCAAACATTCAGTACTTC.

The J gene is TRBJ2-7, the V gene TRBV5-6; D possibly corresponds to TRBD2 (5 bases). CDR3 size: 12 residues. Trimming cost V 0 bases and J 6 bases, with 7 bases left between them. The germline CDR1 and CDR2 sequences are SGHDT and YYEEEE. This CDR3 reads CASSLGAGEQYF. CDR3 in DNA: TGTGCCAGCAGCTTGGGCGCGGGCGAGCAGTACTTC.

In this sample, this clone turned up once. The chain is built from TRBV9 and TRBJ2-1; TRBD2 matches 7 bases. This CDR3 contains 15 residues. Germline CDR1 SGDLS, CDR2 YYNGEE. Trimming at V came to 0 bases and at J to 2 bases, leaving 2 bases not matched to a gene. The CDR3 protein is CASSVDGRPYNEQFF. DNA for the CDR3: TGTGCCAGCAGCGTAGACGGGAGGCCCTACAATGAGCAGTTCTTC.

The chain carries TRBV29-1 and TRBJ2-5; TRBD2 is a possible D gene (7 bases). The J call may be wrong; the DNA end is better matched by TRBJ2-7. CDR3 length: 15 amino acids. Germline-derived CDR1 and CDR2 are SQVTM and ANQGSEA. CDR3 sequence (DNA): TGCAGCGTCGAGGGAATTGATAGGGGGGGCTACGAGCAGTACTTC. Translated, it gives CSVEGIDRGGYEQYF.

This clone was detected only once. The V and J genes are TRBV28 and TRBJ2-2, with TRBD2 identical over 9 bases. This CDR3 has 16 amino acids. The germline gives CDR1 MDHEN, CDR2 SYDVKM. Unmatched junction bases numbered 3, after V lost 0 bases and J lost 4 bases. CDR3 region: CASSLWAGGATGELFF. CDR3 DNA sequence: TGTGCCAGCAGTTTATGGGCGGGGGGGGCCACCGGGGAGCTGTTTTTT.

V usage is TRBV7-2 and J usage is TRBJ2-7, with D unclear. The CDR3 spans 17 residues. The V and J ends lost 0 bases and 7 bases respectively, with 22 bases between them. CDR1 is SGHTA and CDR2 is FQGNSA in the germline V gene. The CDR3 bases are TGTGCCAGCAGCTTAGCGGTTGTTGGCGGAGCTTCGCGAGAGCAGTACTTC. It encodes CASSLAVVGGASREQYF. The complete variable domain, with remaining parts taken from reference TRBV7-2 and TRBJ2-7, reads GAGVSQSPSNKVTEKGKDVELRCDPISGHTALYWYRQSLGQGLEFLIYFQGNSAPDKSGLPSDRFSAERTGGSVSTLTIQRTQQEDSAVYLCASSLAVVGGASREQYFGPGTRLTVT.

Only one count was recorded for this clone. V gene TRBV5-5 combines with J gene TRBJ2-7, with 11 bases matching TRBD1. CDR1 and CDR2 from the germline V gene are SGHKS and YYEKEE (reference sequence). The CDR3 length is 14 residues. J was trimmed by 3 bases and V by 3 bases; bases with no gene match: 2. This CDR3 is CASSSGTGGYEQYF. CDR3 DNA: TGTGCCAGCAGCTCAGGGACAGGGGGCTACGAGCAGTACTTC.

The gene calls are TRBV5-1 and TRBJ1-6; perhaps TRBD1 as D (5 bases). V was cut by 3 bases and J by 0 bases, with 10 bases left in between. Germline V CDR1 and CDR2: SGHRS, YFSETQ. The CDR3 covers 16 residues. CDR3 region: CASSWGGSSYNSPLHF. The DNA of the CDR3 is TGCGCCAGCAGCTGGGGCGGGAGCTCCTATAATTCACCCCTCCACTTT.

This rearrangement joins TRBV5-6 to TRBJ2-3, with D hard to call. Trimming removed 0 bases at V and 3 bases at J, with 5 bases between. The CDR3 loop spans 13 amino acids. The germline V gene has CDR1 SGHDT and CDR2 YYEEEE. Here the CDR3 DNA reads TGTGCCAGCAGCTTGGTGGCAACAGATACGCAGTATTTT. Its protein product is CASSLVATDTQYF.

This clone was counted a few times. V is TRBV5-1 and J is TRBJ2-4; TRBD2 might be the D (6 bases). The V and J ends lost 2 bases and 9 bases respectively, with 18 bases between them. The CDR3 totals 15 residues. Germline loops: CDR1 SGHRS, CDR2 YFSETQ. This chain's CDR3 is CASSFREDSRGIQYF. CDR3 coding DNA: TGCGCCAGCAGCTTTAGGGAGGACTCGCGGGGCATTCAGTACTTC.

The chain employs TRBV13 and TRBJ1-2; D possibly corresponds to TRBD1 (5 bases). Per germline, CDR1 PRHDT and CDR2 FYEKMQ (reference sequence). This CDR3 spans 17 amino acids. The V and J ends lost 0 bases and 4 bases respectively, with 18 bases between them. This CDR3 is CASSLGTTGIRFYGYTF. As DNA, the CDR3 is TGTGCCAGCAGCTTAGGCACCACAGGTATTCGCTTCTATGGCTACACCTTC.

The V gene is TRBV19, the J gene TRBJ1-5; D is ambiguous. Trimming removed 5 bases at V and 3 bases at J, with 14 bases between. CDR1 is LNHDA and CDR2 is SQIVND in the germline V gene (reference sequence). This CDR3 contains 15 residues. The DNA of the CDR3 is TGTGCCAGTAGTCCCCGAGGGTTCAACAATCAGCCCCAGCATTTT. Translated, it gives CASSPRGFNNQPQHF.

This clone was observed a single time. The chain joins TRBV4-1 to TRBJ2-3; 12 bases are shared with TRBD2. Germline V lookup: CDR1 MGHRA, CDR2 YSYEKL. With V trimmed by 1 base and J by 6 bases, 2 bases remained unmatched. The length of the CDR3 is 15 residues. CDR3: CASSQGTSGIDTQYF. As DNA, the CDR3 is TGCGCCAGCAGCCAAGGGACTAGCGGGATCGATACGCAGTATTTT.

This clone was recorded once. This chain uses TRBV9 with TRBJ2-1, with D possibly TRBD2 on 6 matching bases. Trimming took off 0 bases at V and 0 bases at J, with 10 bases between the two ends. CDR3 size: 16 residues. CDR1 and CDR2 (germline): SGDLS, YYNGEE. CDR3 in DNA: TGTGCCAGCAGCGTAGGCCCGACTAGCTCCTACAATGAGCAGTTCTTC. Translating gives CASSVGPTSSYNEQFF.

The chain joins TRBV6-5 to TRBJ1-5; D might be TRBD1 (6 bases). Germline V lookup: CDR1 MNHEY, CDR2 SVGAGI. CDR3 length equals 14 residues. The V and J ends lost 7 bases and 6 bases respectively, with 16 bases between them. CDR3 coding DNA: TGTGCCAGCACCAATCAGGCAGGGGTTCAGCCCCAGCATTTT. Its translation is CASTNQAGVQPQHF.

In this sample, this clone turned up many times. The chain employs TRBV7-8 and TRBJ1-1; possible D gene TRBD1, 5 bases. CDR1 and CDR2 (germline): SGHVS, FQNEAQ. This CDR3 spans 21 amino acids. The germline V and J ends were trimmed by 1 base and 1 base, with 28 bases remaining between them. CDR3 nucleotides: TGTGCCAGCAGCTTAGTTTACCAGGCGCGCTTTACAAACAGGAGGAACACTGAAGCTTTCTTT. This translates into CASSLVYQARFTNRRNTEAFF.

This rearrangement joins TRBV10-3 to TRBJ2-3; D ambiguous. The CDR3 runs 14 residues. The V gene lost 10 bases and the J gene lost 2 bases, with 16 bases spanning the gap. The germline CDR1 and CDR2 sequences are ENHRY and SYGVKD. The CDR3 nucleotides read TGTGCCACCGGAGTTAGGCGGTACACAGATACGCAGTATTTT. Translated: CATGVRRYTDTQYF.

This clone was picked up a small number of times. This chain joins TRBV5-4 and TRBJ2-3; 8 nucleotides agree with TRBD2. The junction had 4 bases not matched to a gene; V was cut back by 1 base and J by 6 bases. The CDR3 is 14 residues long. Germline V gene lookup returns CDR1 SGHNT and CDR2 YYREEE (reference sequence). CDR3 in amino acids: CASSLYSGTDTQYF. CDR3 nucleotide sequence: TGTGCCAGCAGCTTGTATAGCGGGACGGATACGCAGTATTTT.

The V and J genes are TRBV5-1 and TRBJ2-5, with TRBD1 matching 7 bases. The V gene's germline CDR1 is SGHRS and CDR2 YFSETQ. The CDR3 is 12 amino acids. V lost 4 bases and J lost 5; bases outside the gene matches: 2. DNA for the CDR3: TGCGCCAGCAGCCCCAGGGGGGAGACCCAGTACTTC. Protein product: CASSPRGETQYF.

CDR3 DNA: TGTGCCAGCAGCCCCCGGAGGGGAGCGAATTCACCCCTCCACTTT. Translation gives CASSPRRGANSPLHF. The chain links TRBV9 to TRBJ1-6; TRBD1 is a possible D gene (5 bases). Germline CDR1 is SGDLS and CDR2 is YYNGEE. This CDR3 is 15 amino acids long. With 4 bases removed from V and 7 bases from J, the gap between germline ends came to 15 bases.

The chain joins TRBV6-5 to TRBJ1-2, with a weak D call TRBD1 (5 bases). Trimming took 5 bases from V and 0 from J, leaving 7 bases between them. The CDR3 length is 13 residues. Germline CDR1 and CDR2: MNHEY and SVGAGI. The CDR3 sequence is CASSTGANYGYTF. In DNA form, the CDR3 reads TGTGCCAGCAGTACAGGAGCTAACTATGGCTACACCTTC.

The gene calls are TRBV9 and TRBJ2-6, with D maybe TRBD2 (5 bases). Trimming pared 0 bases from V and 2 bases from J, leaving 12 bases between. The CDR3 sequence is 17 residues long. The germline CDR1 and CDR2 sequences are SGDLS and YYNGEE. CDR3 in amino acids: CASSVDGELAGANVLTF. In DNA, the CDR3 is TGTGCCAGCAGCGTAGATGGGGAACTAGCTGGGGCCAACGTCCTGACTTTC.

This chain links TRBV2 with TRBJ1-5; no definite D call. The length of the CDR3 is 14 residues. Germline CDR1 SNHLY, CDR2 FYNNEI. The V gene lost 7 bases and the J gene lost 0 bases, with 10 bases spanning the gap. The DNA for the CDR3 is TGTGCCAGCAAGGCACAGAATAGCAATCAGCCCCAGCATTTT. Amino acids: CASKAQNSNQPQHF.

The chain recombines TRBV6-1 with TRBJ1-5, with 9 bases that match TRBD1. CDR3 length: 15 residues. Trimming cost V 6 bases and J 2 bases; bases outside gene matches: 5. Germline-derived CDR1 and CDR2 are MNHNS and SASEGT. The CDR3: CASRGQGAGNQPQHF. CDR3 bases: TGTGCCAGCAGGGGACAGGGAGCGGGCAATCAGCCCCAGCATTTT.

By share, this clone counts as medium-sized (0.01 to 0.1%). The V gene is TRBV7-2, the J gene TRBJ1-2; weak D call: TRBD1 (6 bases). This CDR3 spans 17 amino acids. Trimming shortened V by 1 base and J by 2 bases, and 17 bases separated the two germline ends. Germline-derived CDR1 and CDR2 are SGHTA and FQGNSA. In nucleotides, the CDR3 is TGTGCCAGCAGCTTAGAAGCGGGGGCCAGAGTCAACTATGGCTACACCTTC. Translated, it gives CASSLEAGARVNYGYTF. Variable domain in full (rest from reference TRBV7-2 and TRBJ1-2): GAGVSQSPSNKVTEKGKDVELRCDPISGHTALYWYRQSLGQGLEFLIYFQGNSAPDKSGLPSDRFSAERTGGSVSTLTIQRTQQEDSAVYLCASSLEAGARVNYGYTFGSGTRLTVV.

This clone was seen a handful of times. The chain recombines TRBV15 with TRBJ1-1; no clear D gene. Germline V gene lookup returns CDR1 LNHNV and CDR2 YYDKDF (reference sequence). This CDR3 is 14 amino acids long. Trimming removed 0 bases at V and 7 bases at J, with 12 bases between. For the CDR3, the DNA is TGTGCCACCAGCAGAGATCGGTCCGCCTATGAAGCTTTCTTT. It encodes CATSRDRSAYEAFF.

The rearrangement joins TRBV5-8 to TRBJ2-7; TRBD1 is a possible D gene (6 bases). Per the germline V gene, CDR1 is SGHTS and CDR2 is YDEGEE. The CDR3 runs 13 residues. The ends were cut back, 4 bases at V and 0 bases at J, with 8 bases in the middle. CDR3 DNA sequence: TGTGCCAGCAGCCCGGGACACTCCTACGAGCAGTACTTC. Residues: CASSPGHSYEQYF.